This T cell receptor (beta chain) was documented in a study of blood T cell repertoires in COVID-19. Study as a whole: From the United States, Italy and Spain came samples of acute and convalescent COVID-19. PBMCs, B-cell-depleted T cells, or T cells provided the cDNA or gDNA that made up the material.

Trimming removed 3 bases from V and 0 bases from J, with 9 bases in between. The CDR3 consists of 14 residues. The germline CDR1 and CDR2 sequences are KGHSH and LQKENI. Authors' data handling: For nucleated cells, counts were estimated from reference gene primer amplification. Assay: immunoSEQ multiplex PCR; the TCRdb copy retains only in-frame clones and omits some. D and trimming come from the DNA, and the V and J calls and clone size come from that table. The repertoire has about 100,000 clones, about 80% of them found once; the top ten carry around 30%. This clonotype originated in a man between 65 and 85 years old with active or convalescent COVID-19. V and J are TRBV18 and TRBJ2-7; TRBD1 is a possible D gene (5 bases). The sequenced sample was peripheral blood. The CDR3 bases are TGTGCCAGCTCACCGACAGTCGACTCCTACGAGCAGTACTTC. It codes for CASSPTVDSYEQYF.